This T cell receptor (beta chain) was recovered during a study of cytomegalovirus exposure and HLA in healthy donors. Findings and limits, study-wide: The tendency of first-cohort TCR clusters to co-occur in the roughly 130 validation repertoires emerged from a later analysis. The study labeled 170 or so TCR beta chains cytomegalovirus-associated. Researchers reported that a few CMV-associated chains were confirmed in vitro as CMV antigen-specific.

The donors were members of the validation cohort, which comprised 90 to 150 subjects and was separate from the first cohort of roughly 700 subjects. This CDR3 spans 13 amino acids. Germline CDR1 reads MNHEY; CDR2 reads SVGAGI. The V and J ends lost 3 bases and 4 bases respectively, with 9 bases between them. Method: immunoSEQ multiplex PCR; TCRdb's copy keeps in-frame clones and lacks some. The sample carries 250,000 to 350,000 clones, 70% to 90% recorded once. For this clone: The target antigen is unknown.

This clonotype originated in a woman between 18 and 30 years old in good health and CMV-seronegative. The sequenced material came from PBMCs. The rearrangement uses TRBV6-5 and TRBJ2-5; D may be TRBD2 (6 bases). The CDR3 protein is CASSYGAGETQYF. The DNA of the CDR3 is TGTGCCAGCAGTTATGGAGCGGGAGAGACCCAGTACTTC.